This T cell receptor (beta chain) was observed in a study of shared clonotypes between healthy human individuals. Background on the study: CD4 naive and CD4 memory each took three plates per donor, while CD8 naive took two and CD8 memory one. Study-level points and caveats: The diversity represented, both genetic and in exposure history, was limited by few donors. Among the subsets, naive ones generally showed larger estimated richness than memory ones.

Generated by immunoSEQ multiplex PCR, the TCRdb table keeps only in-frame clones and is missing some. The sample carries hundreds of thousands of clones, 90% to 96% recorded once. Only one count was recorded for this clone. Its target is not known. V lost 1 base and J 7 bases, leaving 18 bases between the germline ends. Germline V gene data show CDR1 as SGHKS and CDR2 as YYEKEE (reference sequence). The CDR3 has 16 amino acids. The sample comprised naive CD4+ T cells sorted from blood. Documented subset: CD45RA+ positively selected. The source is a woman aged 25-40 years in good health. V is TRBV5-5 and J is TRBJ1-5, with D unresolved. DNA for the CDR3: TGTGCCAGCAGCTTGACCGGGCCGACTATCAACCAGCCCCAGCATTTT. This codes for CASSLTGPTINQPQHF.